Sequencing of this TCR beta chain was carried out in a study of cytotoxic CD8 clonotypes in ibrutinib-treated CLL. Assay: immunoSEQ multiplex PCR; the TCRdb copy retains only in-frame clones and omits some. The sample includes about 300,000 clones, 70% to 80% seen only once; the top ten take about 5.7%. This clone came up once. Sequencing used PBMCs, obtained at disease progression, from a patient treated with ibrutinib. The TCR sequence derives from a human donor with chronic lymphocytic leukemia.

CDR3 sequence (DNA): TGTGCCAGTAGTATAGGAAGGGGGACGGCCACTGAAGCTTTCTTT. It specifies CASSIGRGTATEAFF. The rearrangement joins TRBV19 to TRBJ1-1; a weak D match, TRBD1 (6 bases). V lost 1 base and J 4 bases, leaving 13 bases between the germline ends. The germline gives CDR1 LNHDA, CDR2 SQIVND (reference sequence). This CDR3 is built from 15 residues.